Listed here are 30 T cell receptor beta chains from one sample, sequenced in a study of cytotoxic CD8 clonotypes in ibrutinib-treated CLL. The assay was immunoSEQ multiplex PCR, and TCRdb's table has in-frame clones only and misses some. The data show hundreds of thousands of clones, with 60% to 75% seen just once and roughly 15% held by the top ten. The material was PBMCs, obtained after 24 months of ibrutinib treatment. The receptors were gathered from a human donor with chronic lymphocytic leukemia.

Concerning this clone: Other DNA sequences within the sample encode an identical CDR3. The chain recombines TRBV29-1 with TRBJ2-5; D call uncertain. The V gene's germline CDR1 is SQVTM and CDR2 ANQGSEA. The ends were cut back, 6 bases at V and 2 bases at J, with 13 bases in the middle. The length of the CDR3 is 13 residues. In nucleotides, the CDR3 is TGCAGCGTCACGGGTGGAGCACAAGAGACCCAGTACTTC. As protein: CSVTGGAQETQYF.

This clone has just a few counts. The CDR3 nucleotides are TGTGCCAGCAGTTCCTTCGCAGGTGAAAAACTGTTTTTT. As protein: CASSSFAGEKLFF. The V and J genes are TRBV6-6 and TRBJ1-4; D is unclear. The V and J ends lost 4 bases and 7 bases respectively, with 10 bases between them. This CDR3 contains 13 residues. Germline V CDR1 and CDR2: MNHNY, SVGAGI (reference sequence).

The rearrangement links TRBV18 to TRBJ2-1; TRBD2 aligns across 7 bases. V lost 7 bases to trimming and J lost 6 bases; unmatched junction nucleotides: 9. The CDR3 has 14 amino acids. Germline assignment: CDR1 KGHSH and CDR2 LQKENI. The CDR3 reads CASWGEGPLNEQFF. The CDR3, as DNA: TGTGCCAGCTGGGGGGAGGGTCCCCTCAATGAGCAGTTCTTC.

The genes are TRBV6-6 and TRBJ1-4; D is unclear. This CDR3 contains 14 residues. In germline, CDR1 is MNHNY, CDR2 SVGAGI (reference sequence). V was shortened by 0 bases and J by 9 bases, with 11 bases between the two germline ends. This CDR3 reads CASSYSSMGQKLFF. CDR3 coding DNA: TGTGCCAGCAGTTACTCGAGTATGGGCCAAAAACTGTTTTTT.

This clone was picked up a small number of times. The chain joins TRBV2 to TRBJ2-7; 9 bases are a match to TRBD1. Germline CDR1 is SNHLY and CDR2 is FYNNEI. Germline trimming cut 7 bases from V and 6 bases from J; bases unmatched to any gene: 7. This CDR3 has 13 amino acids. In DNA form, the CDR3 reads TGTGCCAGCATGGGGACAGGGAGCTCCGAGCAGTACTTC. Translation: CASMGTGSSEQYF.

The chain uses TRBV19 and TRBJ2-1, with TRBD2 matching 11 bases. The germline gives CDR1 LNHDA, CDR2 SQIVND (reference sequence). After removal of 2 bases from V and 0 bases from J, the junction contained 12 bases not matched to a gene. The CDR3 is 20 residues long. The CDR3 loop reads CASSIPRRGLAAPSYNEQFF. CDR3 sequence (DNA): TGTGCCAGTAGTATACCTCGGCGGGGACTAGCGGCTCCCTCCTACAATGAGCAGTTCTTC.

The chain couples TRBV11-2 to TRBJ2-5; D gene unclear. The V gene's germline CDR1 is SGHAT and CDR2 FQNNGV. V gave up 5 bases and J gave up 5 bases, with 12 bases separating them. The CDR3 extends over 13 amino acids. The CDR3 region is CASSPPKWETQYF. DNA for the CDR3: TGTGCCAGCAGCCCCCCGAAGTGGGAGACCCAGTACTTC.

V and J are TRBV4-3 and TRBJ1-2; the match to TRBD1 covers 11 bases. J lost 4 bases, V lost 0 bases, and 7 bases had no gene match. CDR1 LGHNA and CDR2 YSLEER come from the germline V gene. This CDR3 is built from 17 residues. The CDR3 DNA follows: TGCGCCAGCAGCCAAGAAATAGGGACAGGGGGGGTCTATGGCTACACCTTC. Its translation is CASSQEIGTGGVYGYTF.

The CDR3 spells CASRSSDGYGYTF. As DNA, the CDR3 is TGTGCCAGCAGATCCAGCGATGGCTATGGCTACACCTTC. The chain links TRBV11-3 to TRBJ1-2; D is unclear. CDR3 length equals 13 residues. V lost 6 bases, J lost 4 bases, and 12 bases lay in between. The germline V gene has CDR1 SGHNT and CDR2 YENEEA.

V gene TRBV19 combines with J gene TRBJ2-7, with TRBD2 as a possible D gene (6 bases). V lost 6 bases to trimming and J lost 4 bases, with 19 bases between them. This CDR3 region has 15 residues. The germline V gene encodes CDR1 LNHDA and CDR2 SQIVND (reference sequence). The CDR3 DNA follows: TGTGCCAGTAGGTTGACTAGAATAGAAAGGTACGAGCAGTACTTC. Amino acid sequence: CASRLTRIERYEQYF.

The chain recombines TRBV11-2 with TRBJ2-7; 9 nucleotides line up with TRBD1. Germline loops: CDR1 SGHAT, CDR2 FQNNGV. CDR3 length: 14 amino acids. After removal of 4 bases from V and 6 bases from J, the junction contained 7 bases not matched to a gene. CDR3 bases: TGTGCCAGCAGCTACGGACAGGGGCCGGGCGAGCAGTACTTC. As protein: CASSYGQGPGEQYF.

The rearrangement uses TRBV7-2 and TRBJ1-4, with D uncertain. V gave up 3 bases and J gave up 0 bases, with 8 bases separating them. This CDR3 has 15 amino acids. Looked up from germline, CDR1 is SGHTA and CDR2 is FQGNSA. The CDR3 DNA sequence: TGTGCCAGCAGCTTTACAGCCTCAACTAATGAAAAACTGTTTTTT. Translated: CASSFTASTNEKLFF.

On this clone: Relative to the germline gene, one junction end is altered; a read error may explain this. CDR3 amino acids: CASSLALAGGPGELFF. The CDR3 DNA follows: TGTGCTAGCAGCTTAGCCCTAGCGGGAGGGCCCGGGGAGCTGTTTTTT. This rearrangement joins TRBV7-7 to TRBJ2-2; TRBD2 aligns across 12 bases. Germline V CDR1 and CDR2: SSHAT, FNYEAQ (reference sequence). This CDR3 is 16 amino acids long.

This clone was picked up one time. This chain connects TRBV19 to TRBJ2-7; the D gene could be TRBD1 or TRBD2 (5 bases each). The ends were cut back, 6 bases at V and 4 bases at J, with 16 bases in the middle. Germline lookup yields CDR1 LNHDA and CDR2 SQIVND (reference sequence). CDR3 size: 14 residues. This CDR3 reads CASRSRDGNYEQYF. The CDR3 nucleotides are TGTGCCAGTAGGTCCAGGGACGGAAATTACGAGCAGTACTTC.

The CDR3 here is CASSPAAGDYEQYF. The CDR3 coding sequence is TGTGCCAGCAGCCCCGCGGCGGGGGACTACGAGCAGTACTTC. The V gene is TRBV7-9, the J gene TRBJ2-7; 7 nucleotides match TRBD2. V lost 5 bases, J lost 3 bases, and 7 bases stayed unmatched. The CDR3 extends over 14 amino acids. CDR1 is SEHNR, CDR2 FQNEAQ, per germline (reference sequence). The whole variable domain, filled in from reference TRBV7-9 and TRBJ2-7, reads DTGVSQNPRHKITKRGQNVTFRCDPISEHNRLYWYRQTLGQGPEFLTYFQNEAQLEKSRLLSDRFSAERPKGSFSTLEIQRTEQGDSAMYLCASSPAAGDYEQYFGPGTRLTVT.

The CDR3 DNA reads TGCGCCAGCAGTTCCGGAGGCCCCGGGGAGCTGTTTTTT. It encodes CASSSGGPGELFF. The chain employs TRBV5-1 and TRBJ2-2, with a possible D match to TRBD2 (5 bases). This CDR3 contains 13 residues. V gave up 5 bases and J gave up 6 bases, with 11 bases separating them. CDR1 is SGHRS and CDR2 is YFSETQ in the germline V gene.

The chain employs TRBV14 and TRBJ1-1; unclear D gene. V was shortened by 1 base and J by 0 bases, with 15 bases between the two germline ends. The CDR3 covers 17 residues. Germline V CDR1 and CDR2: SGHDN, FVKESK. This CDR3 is CASSQVAFSLLNTEAFF. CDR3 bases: TGTGCCAGCAGCCAAGTAGCTTTCTCACTGTTGAACACTGAAGCTTTCTTT.

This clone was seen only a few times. The CDR3, as DNA: TGTGCCAGCAGTTTAGCGGCAGGAGGGATGAACACTGAAGCTTTCTTT. It specifies CASSLAAGGMNTEAFF. The chain is built from TRBV28 and TRBJ1-1; no firm D call. V lost 2 bases and J 0 bases, leaving 13 bases between the germline ends. In germline, CDR1 is MDHEN, CDR2 SYDVKM. The CDR3 has 16 amino acids.

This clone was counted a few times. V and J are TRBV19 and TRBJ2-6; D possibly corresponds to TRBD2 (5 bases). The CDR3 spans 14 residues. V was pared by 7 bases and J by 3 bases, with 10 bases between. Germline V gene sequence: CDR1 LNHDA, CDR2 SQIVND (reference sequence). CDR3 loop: CASIGGSGANVLTF. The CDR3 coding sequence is TGTGCCAGTATAGGAGGTAGTGGGGCCAACGTCCTGACTTTC.

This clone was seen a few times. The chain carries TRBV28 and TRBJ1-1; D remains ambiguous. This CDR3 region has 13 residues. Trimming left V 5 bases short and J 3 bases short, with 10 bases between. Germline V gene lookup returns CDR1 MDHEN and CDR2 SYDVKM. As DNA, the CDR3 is TGTGCCAGCAGTATTCCGGTACACACTGAAGCTTTCTTT. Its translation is CASSIPVHTEAFF.

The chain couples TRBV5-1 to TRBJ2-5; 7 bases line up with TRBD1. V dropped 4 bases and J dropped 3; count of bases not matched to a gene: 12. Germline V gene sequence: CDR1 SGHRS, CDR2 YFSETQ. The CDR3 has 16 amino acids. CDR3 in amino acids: CASSGGQLPNKETQYF. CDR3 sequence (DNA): TGCGCCAGCAGCGGGGGACAGTTGCCCAACAAAGAGACCCAGTACTTC.

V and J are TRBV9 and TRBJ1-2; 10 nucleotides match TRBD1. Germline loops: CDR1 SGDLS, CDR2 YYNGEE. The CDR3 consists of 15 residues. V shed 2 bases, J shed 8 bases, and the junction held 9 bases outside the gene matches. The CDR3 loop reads CASSVTGTGDQGYTF. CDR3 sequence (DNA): TGTGCCAGCAGCGTTACCGGGACAGGGGACCAAGGCTACACCTTC.

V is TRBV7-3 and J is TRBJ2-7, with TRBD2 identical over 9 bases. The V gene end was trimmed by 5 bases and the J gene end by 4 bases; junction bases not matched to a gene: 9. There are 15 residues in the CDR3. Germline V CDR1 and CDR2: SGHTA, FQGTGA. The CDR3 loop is CASSPGAGGPYEQYF. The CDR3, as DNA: TGTGCCAGCAGCCCAGGGGCGGGAGGGCCTTACGAGCAGTACTTC.

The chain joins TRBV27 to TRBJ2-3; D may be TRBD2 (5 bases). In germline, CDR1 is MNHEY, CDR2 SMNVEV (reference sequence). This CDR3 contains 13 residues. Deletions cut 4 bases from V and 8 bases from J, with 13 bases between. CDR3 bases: TGTGCCAGCAGTTCACTTGGTCGGGGTACGCAGTATTTT. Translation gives CASSSLGRGTQYF.

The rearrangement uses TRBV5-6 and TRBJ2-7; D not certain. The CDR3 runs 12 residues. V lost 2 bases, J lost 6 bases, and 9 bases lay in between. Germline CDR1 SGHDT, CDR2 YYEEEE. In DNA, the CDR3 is TGTGCCAGCAGCTTTGTTAGTAGCGAGCAGTACTTC. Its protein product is CASSFVSSEQYF.

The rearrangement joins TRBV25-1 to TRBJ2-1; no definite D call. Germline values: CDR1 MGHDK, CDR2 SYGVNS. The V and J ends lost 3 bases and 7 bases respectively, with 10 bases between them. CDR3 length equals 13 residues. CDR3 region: CASSDSWRNEQFF. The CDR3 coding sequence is TGTGCCAGCAGTGACTCCTGGCGGAATGAGCAGTTCTTC.

The CDR3 sequence is CASRWDRDEQYF. The CDR3 DNA is TGTGCCAGCAGATGGGACAGGGACGAGCAGTACTTC. This chain links TRBV2 with TRBJ2-7, with 9 positions matching TRBD1. The CDR3 consists of 12 residues. Unmatched junction bases numbered 2, after V lost 6 bases and J lost 5 bases. From germline, CDR1 is SNHLY and CDR2 FYNNEI.

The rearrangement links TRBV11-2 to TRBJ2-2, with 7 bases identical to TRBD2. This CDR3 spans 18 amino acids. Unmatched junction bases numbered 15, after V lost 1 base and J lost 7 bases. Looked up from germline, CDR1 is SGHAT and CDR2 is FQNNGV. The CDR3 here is CASSLVLTGAREGGELFF. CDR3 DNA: TGTGCCAGCAGCTTAGTTCTAACGGGAGCCAGGGAGGGCGGGGAGCTGTTTTTT.

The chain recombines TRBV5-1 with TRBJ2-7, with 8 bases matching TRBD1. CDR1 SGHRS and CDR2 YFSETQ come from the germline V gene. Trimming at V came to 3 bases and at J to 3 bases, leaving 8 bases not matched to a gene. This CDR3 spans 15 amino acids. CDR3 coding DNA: TGCGCCAGCAGCTCTGGACAGGGTACTTACTACGAGCAGTACTTC. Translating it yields CASSSGQGTYYEQYF.

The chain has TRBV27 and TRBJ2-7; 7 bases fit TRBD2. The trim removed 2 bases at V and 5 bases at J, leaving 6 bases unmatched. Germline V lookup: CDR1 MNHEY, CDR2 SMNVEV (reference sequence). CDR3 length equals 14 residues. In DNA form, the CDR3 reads TGTGCCAGCAGTTTACGGACTAGTTTCGACGAGCAGTACTTC. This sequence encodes CASSLRTSFDEQYF.